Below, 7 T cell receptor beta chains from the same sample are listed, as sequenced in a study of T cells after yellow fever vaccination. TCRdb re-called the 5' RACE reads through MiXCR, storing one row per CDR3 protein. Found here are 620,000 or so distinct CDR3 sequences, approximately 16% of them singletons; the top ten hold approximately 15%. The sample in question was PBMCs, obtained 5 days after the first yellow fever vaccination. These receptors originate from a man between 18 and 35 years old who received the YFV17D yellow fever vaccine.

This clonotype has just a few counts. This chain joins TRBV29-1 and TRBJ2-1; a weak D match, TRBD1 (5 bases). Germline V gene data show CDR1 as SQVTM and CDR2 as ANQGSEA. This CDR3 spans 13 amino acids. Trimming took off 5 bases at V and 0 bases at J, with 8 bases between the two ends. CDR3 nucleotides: TGCAGCGTTTACAGGCCCTCCTACAATGAGCAGTTCTTC. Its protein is CSVYRPSYNEQFF.

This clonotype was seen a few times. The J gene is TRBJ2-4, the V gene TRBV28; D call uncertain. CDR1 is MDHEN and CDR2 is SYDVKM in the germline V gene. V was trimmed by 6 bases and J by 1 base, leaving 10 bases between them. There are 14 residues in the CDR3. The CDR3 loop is CASSPNRAKNIQYF. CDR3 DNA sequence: TGTGCCAGCAGCCCGAATAGGGCCAAAAACATTCAGTACTTC.

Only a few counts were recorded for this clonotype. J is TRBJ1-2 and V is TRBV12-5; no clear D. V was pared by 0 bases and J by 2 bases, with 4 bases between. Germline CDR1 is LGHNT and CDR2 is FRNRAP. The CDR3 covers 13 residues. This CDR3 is CASGLVFNYGYTF. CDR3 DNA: TGTGCTAGTGGTTTGGTATTCAACTATGGCTACACCTTC.

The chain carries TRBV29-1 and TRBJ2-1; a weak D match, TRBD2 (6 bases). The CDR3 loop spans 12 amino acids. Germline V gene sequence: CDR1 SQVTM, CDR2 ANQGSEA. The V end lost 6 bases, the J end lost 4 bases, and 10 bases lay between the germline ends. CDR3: CSVGGKYNEQFF. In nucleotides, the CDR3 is TGCAGCGTGGGGGGAAAATACAATGAGCAGTTCTTC.

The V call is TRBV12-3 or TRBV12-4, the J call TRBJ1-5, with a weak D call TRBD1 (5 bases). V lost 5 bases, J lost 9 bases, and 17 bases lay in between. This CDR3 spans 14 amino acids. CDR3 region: CASSVDSRGAPQHF. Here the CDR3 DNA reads TGTGCCAGCAGTGTAGACAGCCGGGGTGCGCCCCAGCATTTT.

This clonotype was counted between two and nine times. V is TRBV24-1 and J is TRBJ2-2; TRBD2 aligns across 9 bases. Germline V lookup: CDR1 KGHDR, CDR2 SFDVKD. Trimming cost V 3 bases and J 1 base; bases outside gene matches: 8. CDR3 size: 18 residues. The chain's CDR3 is CATSDKAGGTGNTGELFF. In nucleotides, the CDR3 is TGTGCCACCAGTGATAAGGCGGGGGGGACTGGGAACACCGGGGAGCTGTTTTTT.

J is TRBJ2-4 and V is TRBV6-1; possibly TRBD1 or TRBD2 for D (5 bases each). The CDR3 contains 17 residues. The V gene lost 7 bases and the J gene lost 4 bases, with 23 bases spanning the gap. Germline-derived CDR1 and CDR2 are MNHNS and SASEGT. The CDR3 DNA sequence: TGTGCCAGCAAGACGACGAGGGAGAGGGGCCCTAAAAACATTCAGTACTTC. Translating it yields CASKTTRERGPKNIQYF.